One and the same sample provided the 22 T cell receptor beta chains below, sequenced in a study of identical twins. MiXCR, run by TCRdb on the 5' RACE reads, gives a single entry per CDR3 protein. The sample lists about 520,000 distinct CDR3 sequences; less than 25% were seen once. These data also featured in a second study, about T cells expressing NK-cell markers.

Sequenced: CD4+ T cells sorted from blood. All receptors come from a woman between 18 and 29 years old in good health.

This clonotype showed up just a few times. As DNA, the CDR3 is TGCAGTGCCACCGGGACTAGCGTCAATGAGCAGTTCTTC. It is translated as CSATGTSVNEQFF. The chain combines TRBV20-1 with TRBJ2-1; 10 bases are shared with TRBD2. Trimming removed 6 bases from V and 6 bases from J; junction bases left unmatched: 5. Germline V gives CDR1 DFQATT, CDR2 SNEGSKA (reference sequence). This CDR3 is built from 13 residues.

This clonotype has more than one count but fewer than ten. The chain joins TRBV6-5 to TRBJ2-1; TRBD2 matches 9 bases. This CDR3 region has 16 residues. Germline CDR1 reads MNHEY; CDR2 reads SVGAGI. V lost 2 bases, J lost 3 bases, and 5 bases stayed unmatched. CDR3 sequence (DNA): TGTGCCAGCAGTTACCAGGCGGGAGGGAACTACAATGAGCAGTTCTTC. Protein: CASSYQAGGNYNEQFF.

This clonotype turned up a few times. This chain links TRBV6-1 with TRBJ2-1, with D perhaps being TRBD1 or TRBD2 (6 bases each). Trimming took off 7 bases at V and 5 bases at J, with 15 bases between the two ends. CDR3 length: 14 amino acids. Germline lookup yields CDR1 MNHNS and CDR2 SASEGT. CDR3 in amino acids: CASTGPGADNEQFF. CDR3 sequence (DNA): TGTGCCAGCACAGGGCCGGGGGCCGACAATGAGCAGTTCTTC.

The V call is TRBV27, the J call TRBJ2-5; D remains ambiguous. The CDR3 extends over 14 amino acids. V was shortened by 5 bases and J by 5 bases, with 15 bases between the two germline ends. Germline V gene sequence: CDR1 MNHEY, CDR2 SMNVEV (reference sequence). DNA for the CDR3: TGTGCCAGCAGTACCTGGACCCCTTGGGAGACCCAGTACTTC. It translates to CASSTWTPWETQYF.

This clonotype showed up many times. The genes are TRBV2 and TRBJ1-2, with D possibly TRBD1 on 5 matching bases. Germline lookup yields CDR1 SNHLY and CDR2 FYNNEI. This CDR3 is built from 14 residues. V lost 8 bases and J lost 1, with 14 bases in between. CDR3 sequence reads: CASQTWGINYGYTF. In DNA form, the CDR3 reads TGTGCCAGCCAGACTTGGGGGATTAACTATGGCTACACCTTC.

The chain links TRBV5-6 to TRBJ2-7; D gene uncertain. Germline CDR1 reads SGHDT; CDR2 reads YYEEEE. Deletions cut 3 bases from V and 4 bases from J, with 11 bases between. This CDR3 contains 13 residues. The CDR3 reads CASSSTSRYEQYF. The CDR3 region has the DNA TGTGCCAGCAGCTCGACGTCCAGATACGAGCAGTACTTC.

CDR3 in amino acids: CASTLGRSYTGELFF. The CDR3 DNA follows: TGTGCCAGCACCCTCGGGCGGTCGTACACCGGGGAGCTGTTTTTT. The rearrangement links TRBV7-2 to TRBJ2-2; D is unresolved. The germline V gene encodes CDR1 SGHTA and CDR2 FQGNSA. The CDR3 runs to 15 residues. V was clipped by 7 bases and J by 3 bases, with 15 bases between them.

The table lists this clonotype with a few counts. The CDR3 bases are TGTGCCAGCAGCTTAGATGTTTCTGGCGGGGGATCCTACAATGAGCAGTTCTTC. This encodes CASSLDVSGGGSYNEQFF. The J gene is TRBJ2-1, the V gene TRBV11-1; 7 nucleotides align to TRBD2. Germline V gene sequence: CDR1 SGHAT, CDR2 FQDESV (reference sequence). Germline trimming cut 1 base from V and 1 base from J; bases unmatched to any gene: 10. The CDR3 covers 18 residues.

V usage is TRBV12-3 or TRBV12-4 and J usage is TRBJ1-5; D perhaps matches TRBD1 (5 bases). CDR3 length: 15 residues. V was shortened by 2 bases and J by 7 bases, with 15 bases between the two germline ends. In DNA form, the CDR3 reads TGTGCCAGCAGTTTAAATATAGGGGTTGACCAGCCCCAGCATTTT. This gives the protein CASSLNIGVDQPQHF.

The chain has TRBV5-1 and TRBJ2-7; perhaps TRBD2 as D (6 bases). Trimming took 6 bases from V and 4 from J, leaving 17 bases between them. The germline V gene has CDR1 SGHRS and CDR2 YFSETQ. The CDR3 loop spans 14 amino acids. CDR3 loop: CASTTSPGGYEQYF. CDR3 coding DNA: TGCGCCAGCACCACTAGCCCTGGGGGATACGAGCAGTACTTC.

This clonotype was seen more than once but under ten times. The V and J genes are TRBV6-2 or TRBV6-3 and TRBJ2-1; D is possibly TRBD2 (5 bases). The V gene's germline CDR1 is MNHEY and CDR2 SVGEGT. There are 16 residues in the CDR3. The ends were cut back, 0 bases at V and 9 bases at J, with 18 bases in the middle. The chain's CDR3 is CASSYSRLAGWGEQFF. As DNA, the CDR3 is TGTGCCAGCAGTTACTCGAGGCTGGCGGGTTGGGGTGAGCAGTTCTTC.

V usage is TRBV20-1 and J usage is TRBJ1-6; D is undetermined. V was shortened by 6 bases and J by 10 bases, with 13 bases between the two germline ends. The CDR3 is made up of 12 amino acids. Germline V gene sequence: CDR1 DFQATT, CDR2 SNEGSKA (reference sequence). DNA for the CDR3: TGCAGTGCATCAGGACGAGGCTCACCCCTCCACTTT. This sequence encodes CSASGRGSPLHF.

The sample holds many counts of this clonotype. The chain couples TRBV12-3 or TRBV12-4 to TRBJ1-1; the match to TRBD1 covers 8 bases. This CDR3 has 13 residues. Germline trimming cut 7 bases from V and 5 bases from J; bases unmatched to any gene: 6. The CDR3 spells CASTITGGTEAFF. CDR3 coding DNA: TGTGCCAGCACCATTACAGGGGGGACTGAAGCTTTCTTT.

The table lists this clonotype with a few counts. This rearrangement joins TRBV11-2 to TRBJ2-6; no reliable D call. The V and J ends lost 5 bases and 0 bases respectively, with 17 bases between them. This CDR3 contains 18 residues. Germline CDR1 and CDR2: SGHAT and FQNNGV. CDR3 nucleotides: TGTGCCAGCAGCCCCCGAAGGATCCAAAGCTCTGGGGCCAACGTCCTGACTTTC. Its protein is CASSPRRIQSSGANVLTF. Filled out from reference TRBV11-2 and TRBJ2-6, the complete variable domain reads EAGVAQSPRYKIIEKRQSVAFWCNPISGHATLYWYQQILGQGPKLLIQFQNNGVVDDSQLPKDRFSAERLKGVDSTLKIQPAKLEDSAVYLCASSPRRIQSSGANVLTFGAGSRLTVL.

This clonotype was counted only a few times. The chain has TRBV9 and TRBJ2-7, with D possibly TRBD1 on 7 matching bases. The V end was cut by 0 bases, the J end by 6 bases, with 16 bases between. The length of the CDR3 is 15 residues. CDR1 and CDR2 from the germline V gene are SGDLS and YYNGEE. CDR3 sequence (DNA): TGTGCCAGCAGCGTAGGAGGGCAGGGGGGCCGCGAGCAGTACTTC. It yields the protein CASSVGGQGGREQYF.

The V call is TRBV5-1, the J call TRBJ1-1; 7 bases align to TRBD1. V dropped 7 bases and J dropped 3; count of bases not matched to a gene: 9. CDR3 length equals 14 residues. Germline CDR1 reads SGHRS; CDR2 reads YFSETQ. The CDR3 DNA is TGCGCCAGCCGCTCCGGGACAGCGCACACTGAAGCTTTCTTT. It specifies CASRSGTAHTEAFF.

The sample holds many counts of this clonotype. V is TRBV7-9 and J is TRBJ1-1; TRBD1 is a possible D gene (5 bases). Germline V gene sequence: CDR1 SEHNR, CDR2 FQNEAQ (reference sequence). Trimming took off 6 bases at V and 8 bases at J, with 10 bases between the two ends. The CDR3 runs 11 residues. The CDR3 loop reads CASSFGGEAFF. Written as DNA, the CDR3 is TGTGCCAGCAGTTTCGGGGGAGAAGCTTTCTTT.

This clonotype was seen only once. The chain uses TRBV11-1 and TRBJ2-7; TRBD2 might be the D (6 bases). The V end lost 5 bases, the J end lost 4 bases, and 27 bases lay between the germline ends. This CDR3 is built from 18 residues. Per the germline V gene, CDR1 is SGHAT and CDR2 is FQDESV (reference sequence). In DNA, the CDR3 is TGTGCCAGCAGCCCCGGGGGTGTTAGGGGTCCACTATCATACGAGCAGTACTTC. Translating gives CASSPGGVRGPLSYEQYF.

This clonotype was detected only a few times. The chain employs TRBV5-1 and TRBJ2-5; no reliable D call. CDR3 size: 14 residues. From germline, CDR1 is SGHRS and CDR2 YFSETQ. Deletions cut 0 bases from V and 4 bases from J, with 10 bases between. CDR3 in amino acids: CASSLAVWGETQYF. As DNA, the CDR3 is TGCGCCAGCAGCTTGGCCGTCTGGGGAGAGACCCAGTACTTC.

This clonotype was detected a few times. This chain joins TRBV6-1 and TRBJ2-1; possible D gene TRBD1, 6 bases. Germline V CDR1 and CDR2: MNHNS, SASEGT. There are 15 residues in the CDR3. V dropped 1 base and J dropped 8 bases, with 15 bases sitting between them. CDR3 amino acids: CASSEGVGGFDEQFF. The CDR3 nucleotides are TGTGCCAGCAGTGAAGGGGTAGGGGGTTTCGATGAGCAGTTCTTC.

In its sample, this clonotype was seen a few times. The chain couples TRBV12-3 or TRBV12-4 to TRBJ2-7, with TRBD2 identical over 9 bases. The V and J ends lost 6 bases and 4 bases, in that order; junction bases with no gene match: 4. CDR3 length: 13 residues. The CDR3 is CASSTSGLYEQYF. As DNA, the CDR3 is TGTGCCAGCAGCACTAGCGGGCTATACGAGCAGTACTTC.

The chain is built from TRBV29-1 and TRBJ2-7; D remains ambiguous. This CDR3 region has 12 residues. The germline V and J ends were trimmed by 8 bases and 6 bases, with 17 bases remaining between them. CDR1 and CDR2 (germline): SQVTM, ANQGSEA. In nucleotides, the CDR3 is TGCAGCCGGGCAGGCCAACTCGTCGAGCAGTACTTC. Translation: CSRAGQLVEQYF.